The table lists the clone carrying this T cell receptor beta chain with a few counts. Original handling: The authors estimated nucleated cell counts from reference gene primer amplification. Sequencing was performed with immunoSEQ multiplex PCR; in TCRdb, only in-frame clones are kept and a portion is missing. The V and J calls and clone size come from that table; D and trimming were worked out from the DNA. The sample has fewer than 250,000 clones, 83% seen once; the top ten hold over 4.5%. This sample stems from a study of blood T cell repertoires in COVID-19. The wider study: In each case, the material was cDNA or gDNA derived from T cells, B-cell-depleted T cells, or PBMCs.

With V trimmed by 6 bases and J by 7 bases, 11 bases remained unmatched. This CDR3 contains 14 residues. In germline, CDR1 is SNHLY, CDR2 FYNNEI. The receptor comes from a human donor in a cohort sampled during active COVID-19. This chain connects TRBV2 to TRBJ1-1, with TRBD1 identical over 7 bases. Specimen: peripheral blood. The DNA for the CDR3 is TGTGCCAGCAGCGCTGACAGGGACTTATTTGAAGCTTTCTTT. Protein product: CASSADRDLFEAFF.